These 3 T cell receptor beta chains were all obtained from the same sample, sequenced in a study of OX40 agonist ivuxolimab in advanced cancers. Clones were read by immunoSEQ multiplex PCR, and TCRdb kept only the in-frame ones, dropping some. The sample carries under 85,000 clones, approximately 90% recorded once. Specimen: CD4+ or CD8+ T cells sorted from blood, collected in a trial of the OX40 agonist ivuxolimab. The receptors come from an adult with an advanced solid tumor such as melanoma, head and neck, liver or kidney cancer.

This clone was counted a few times. J is TRBJ2-2 and V is TRBV2, with 10 bases that match TRBD2. The V and J ends lost 0 bases and 7 bases, in that order; junction bases with no gene match: 11. The germline V gene has CDR1 SNHLY and CDR2 FYNNEI. This CDR3 is 18 amino acids long. CDR3 region: CASSEAGTSGKRGGELFF. As DNA, the CDR3 is TGTGCCAGCAGTGAAGCCGGTACTAGCGGGAAAAGGGGCGGGGAGCTGTTTTTT.

The V call is TRBV5-6, the J call TRBJ2-3; D is ambiguous. V was cut by 1 base and J by 7 bases, with 7 bases left in between. This CDR3 spans 12 amino acids. From germline, CDR1 is SGHDT and CDR2 YYEEEE. CDR3 in amino acids: CASSLSFYTQYF. Written as DNA, the CDR3 is TGTGCCAGCAGCTTGTCTTTTTATACGCAGTATTTT.

The chain carries TRBV27 and TRBJ2-6, with D perhaps matching TRBD1 or TRBD2 (5 bases each). Trimming pared 3 bases from V and 2 bases from J, leaving 8 bases between. Germline loops: CDR1 MNHEY, CDR2 SMNVEV (reference sequence). The CDR3 runs 15 residues. In nucleotides, the CDR3 is TGTGCCAGCAGTTTTCAGGGAGCTGGGGCCAACGTCCTGACTTTC. Translation: CASSFQGAGANVLTF.